Below are 3 T cell receptor beta chains sequenced from a single sample in a study of shared T cell receptors in the human thymus. The data were produced by immunoSEQ multiplex PCR, yet TCRdb's version contains in-frame clones alone and is incomplete. The sample contains roughly 500,000 clones, 70% to 80% of which appear only once. The same data also went into a second study, on human thymus T cells.

What was sequenced was thymocytes. These receptors were taken from a boy under two years old with a congenital heart defect.

The chain is built from TRBV7-6 and TRBJ2-4; tentatively, D is TRBD2 (5 bases). CDR3 length equals 14 residues. V dropped 6 bases and J dropped 8 bases, with 17 bases sitting between them. Germline lookup yields CDR1 SGHVS and CDR2 FNYEAQ. The CDR3 is CASSHGLLADIQYF. The CDR3 DNA reads as TGTGCCAGCAGTCACGGACTTCTGGCAGACATTCAGTACTTC.

A few counts support this clone. The chain uses TRBV28 and TRBJ1-5, with D perhaps TRBD1 (5 bases). Deletions cut 3 bases from V and 0 bases from J, with 12 bases between. Germline CDR1 and CDR2: MDHEN and SYDVKM. The CDR3 has 16 amino acids. The CDR3 region has the DNA TGTGCCAGCAGTTTGGCACAGGCCTATAGCAATCAGCCCCAGCATTTT. It yields the protein CASSLAQAYSNQPQHF.

The rearrangement uses TRBV6-6 and TRBJ1-2; 9 bases agree with TRBD1. Germline lookup yields CDR1 MNHNY and CDR2 SVGAGI (reference sequence). V lost 5 bases to trimming and J lost 4 bases; unmatched junction nucleotides: 5. CDR3 length: 14 residues. CDR3 sequence reads: CASSPKQGAYGYTF. Here the CDR3 DNA reads TGTGCCAGCAGTCCTAAACAGGGGGCCTATGGCTACACCTTC.